The TCR beta chain under discussion was sequenced for a study of control samples from healthy donors and cancer patients. CDR1 LNHDA and CDR2 SQIVND come from the germline V gene (reference sequence). This CDR3 has 13 amino acids. V dropped 4 bases and J dropped 6 bases, with 7 bases sitting between them. The protocol was immunoSEQ multiplex PCR, while the TCRdb copy is restricted to in-frame clones and leaves out a portion. The sample includes 120,000 or so clones, almost 95% of them seen just once. Sequencing was carried out using PBMCs. This clonotype originated in a man aged 80 or over with head and neck cancer. V usage is TRBV19 and J usage is TRBJ1-6, with D maybe TRBD1 (5 bases). CDR3 region: CASSRGGNSPLHF. The CDR3 DNA reads as TGTGCCAGTAGTAGGGGGGGTAATTCACCCCTCCACTTT.